This is a list of T cell receptor beta chains from one sample in a study of type 1 regulatory T cells. TCRdb recomputed calls from the reads with MiXCR, one row per CDR3 protein. The table records roughly 25,000 distinct CDR3 sequences, 55% to 80% of them present only once. No cognate antigen is known for these TCRs. Sequencing used cultured T cells, either the whole culture or a sorted T cell fraction (not recorded which). Receptors were obtained from a human donor in good health. Both conserved end residues are part of each CDR3. Each record gives: J gene, clone size, D gene, V gene, CDR3 DNA, CDR3 protein. D genes are given only for firm matches. Clone sizes are given selectively: once, few, many, or a class where the clone is expanded.

>TRBJ2-2|.|.|TRBV7-9
TGTGCCAGCATTCCACGAGGGAGAGGGCTAAACACCGGGGAGCTGTTTTTT
CASIPRGRGLNTGELFF
>TRBJ1-1|.|.|TRBV20-1
TGCAGTGCTAGTCAGCAAATTAACACTGAAGCTTTCTTT
CSASQQINTEAFF
>TRBJ1-1|.|TRBD1|TRBV5-4
TGTGCCAGCAGCTTGCTAGACAGGGTGAATACTGAAGCTTTCTTT
CASSLLDRVNTEAFF
>TRBJ1-2|.|.|TRBV6-6
TGTGCCAGCAGTTACTCCAGCCTCGGACTGATTACCTATGGCTACACCTTC
CASSYSSLGLITYGYTF
>TRBJ1-2|.|.|TRBV7-9
TGTGCCAGCAGCTTATCAGGGAGCTATGGCTACACCTTC
CASSLSGSYGYTF
>TRBJ2-5|.|.|TRBV9
TGTGCCTCCGGGCAGGGAGCAGAGACCCAGTACTTC
CASGQGAETQYF
>TRBJ2-1|.|TRBD1|TRBV2
TGTGCCAGCAGTCCGGGACAGGTAGTCGGTGAGCAGTTCTTC
CASSPGQVVGEQFF
>TRBJ2-7|few|.|TRBV2
TGTGCCAGCAAAGGGGGCCTAGCGGCCCACGAGCAGTACTTC
CASKGGLAAHEQYF
>TRBJ1-1|.|.|TRBV6-5
TGTGCCAGCACCCCTCTGGGGGTAATGGGCGGCACTGAAGCTTTCTTT
CASTPLGVMGGTEAFF
>TRBJ2-5|few|.|TRBV20-1
TGCAGTGCTAGGGCCCCTACAGGGTTAGCAGAGACCCAGTACTTC
CSARAPTGLAETQYF
>TRBJ2-1|medium-sized|TRBD2|TRBV30
TGTGCCTGGAGTGCCCTTTTGTCCGCGGGGGGCTACTATGAGCAGTTCTTC
CAWSALLSAGGYYEQFF
>TRBJ1-2|.|TRBD1|TRBV6-2/TRBV6-3
TGTGCCAGCAGTGGACCAGGGGGCTATGGCTACACCTTC
CASSGPGGYGYTF
>TRBJ2-1|few|.|TRBV7-9
TGTGCCAGCAGCTTCCCTGGCAGTGAGCAGTTCTTC
CASSFPGSEQFF
>TRBJ2-1|.|TRBD2|TRBV5-1
TGCGCCAGCTCCCCGCCTACAGCGGGGGCCTTCAATGAGCAGTTCTTC
CASSPPTAGAFNEQFF
>TRBJ1-3|once|.|TRBV6-2/TRBV6-3
TGTGCCAGCGGTTCGTCTGGAAACACCATATATTTT
CASGSSGNTIYF
>TRBJ2-2|.|.|TRBV10-3
TGTACCATCAGAGAGGGCGGTGGTACCGGGGAGCTGTTTTTT
CTIREGGGTGELFF
>TRBJ1-6|once|TRBD1|TRBV7-2
TGTGCCAGCAGCTCGACAGGGGGTTATAATTCACCCCTCCACTTT
CASSSTGGYNSPLHF
>TRBJ2-1|.|.|TRBV25-1
TGTGCCAGCAGTGTTTGGGGAGATTCCTACAATGAGCAGTTCTTC
CASSVWGDSYNEQFF
>TRBJ1-1|.|TRBD1|TRBV6-4
TGTGCCAGCCAGGACAGGGCGGGCACTGAAGCTTTCTTT
CASQDRAGTEAFF
>TRBJ1-6|.|.|TRBV6-6
TGTGCCAGCAGGGACACGGGGGATAATTCACCCCTCCACTTT
CASRDTGDNSPLHF
>TRBJ2-7|.|.|TRBV12-3/TRBV12-4
TGTGCCAGCAGCTCCTTCCAGGCCTACGAGCAGTACTTC
CASSSFQAYEQYF
>TRBJ1-5|.|.|TRBV7-8
TGTGCCAGCAGCTCTTTTAGCAATCAGCCCCAGCATTTT
CASSSFSNQPQHF
>TRBJ2-5|.|.|TRBV12-3/TRBV12-4
TGTGCCAGCAGCTTCACGCCGGGGAGACGCGAAGAGACCCAGTACTTC
CASSFTPGRREETQYF
>TRBJ2-5|.|TRBD2|TRBV3-1
TGTGCCAGCAGCCCCTCTAGCGGGGGAGGCGAGACCCAGTACTTC
CASSPSSGGGETQYF
>TRBJ2-3|.|TRBD2|TRBV5-3
TGTGCCAGAAGCTTACTAGCGGGGGGACCCACAGATACGCAGTATTTT
CARSLLAGGPTDTQYF
>TRBJ2-2|.|.|TRBV4-2
TGTGTCAGCAGCAAAGAGGGACGGGCGAACACCGGGGAGCTGTTTTTT
CVSSKEGRANTGELFF
>TRBJ2-5|.|.|TRBV5-6
TGTGCCAGCAGCTTGATCGGCGGTAAGACCCAGTACTTC
CASSLIGGKTQYF
>TRBJ1-5|.|.|TRBV4-2
TGTGCCAGCAGCCAAGATAACGGTGGATTCAATCAGCCCCAGCATTTT
CASSQDNGGFNQPQHF
>TRBJ2-7|few|TRBD1|TRBV4-1
TGCGCCAGCAGCCAAATGGGGACAGGGAATAAGAGTCCGTACTTC
CASSQMGTGNKSPYF